The entry that follows covers one TCR beta chain sequence. Its specificity is not known. This sample is part of a study of response to subunit inactivated influenza vaccine. The study's findings and limits: A suggestion made by the authors is that each seasonal influenza vaccination recruits few new T cells.

CDR1 is LNHDA, CDR2 SQIVND, per germline (reference sequence). This CDR3 region has 15 residues. V shed 3 bases and J shed 0 bases, with 9 bases lying between them. Each CDR3 protein gets one entry after TCRdb re-called the RT-PCR reads with MiXCR. The sample contains fewer than 250,000 distinct CDR3 sequences, approximately 15% of which appear only once. The receptor was isolated from a man aged 45-65 years who received an inactivated influenza vaccine. The chain couples TRBV19 to TRBJ2-1; tentative D call: TRBD1 (5 bases). Sample: CD8+ T cells sorted from PBMCs, taken roughly 5 days after vaccination. CDR3 nucleotide sequence: TGTGCCAGTAGTATCAGACAGTCCTCCTACAATGAGCAGTTCTTC. This sequence encodes CASSIRQSSYNEQFF.